The 3 T cell receptor beta chains reported below all come from one sample, sequenced in a study of shared clonotypes between healthy human individuals. Sequencing was performed with immunoSEQ multiplex PCR; in TCRdb, only in-frame clones are kept and a portion is missing. Among 2 million to 2.5 million clones listed, 95% were seen once. Sequencing was done on a sample of naive CD4+ T cells sorted from blood. The subset here: CD45RA+ positively selected. The receptors derive from a young man in good health.

The genes are TRBV5-1 and TRBJ2-1; TRBD1 aligns across 9 bases. This CDR3 has 16 residues. CDR1 SGHRS and CDR2 YFSETQ come from the germline V gene. V trimming: 4 bases; J trimming: 4 bases; junction bases outside the gene matches: 9. DNA for the CDR3: TGCGCCAGCAGCCCCGTGGACAGGGGAACATACAATGAGCAGTTCTTC. This encodes CASSPVDRGTYNEQFF.

This clone was detected once. The V and J genes are TRBV29-1 and TRBJ1-2; possibly TRBD1 for D (6 bases). Germline V gives CDR1 SQVTM, CDR2 ANQGSEA. CDR3 length equals 11 residues. Trimming stripped 6 bases from V and 5 bases from J, with 10 bases between. This CDR3 is CSVDGTYGYTF. The DNA for the CDR3 is TGCAGCGTAGACGGGACATATGGCTACACCTTC. Complete variable domain (other parts from reference TRBV29-1 and TRBJ1-2): SAVISQKPSRDICQRGTSLTIQCQVDSQVTMMFWYRQQPGQSLTLIATANQGSEATYESGFVIDKFPISRPNLTFSTLTVSNMSPEDSSIYLCSVDGTYGYTFGSGTRLTVV.

This clone was observed once. The gene calls are TRBV25-1 and TRBJ2-1; 11 bases match TRBD2. V was clipped by 8 bases and J by 7 bases; unmatched bases: 7. The CDR3 extends over 14 amino acids. Germline values: CDR1 MGHDK, CDR2 SYGVNS. The DNA of the CDR3 is TGTGCCAGCGCGGATAGCGGGAGGGTGAATGAGCAGTTCTTC. Translation: CASADSGRVNEQFF.